Listed here are 25 T cell receptor beta chains from one sample, sequenced in a study of blood T cell repertoires in COVID-19. Here immunoSEQ multiplex PCR was the method, and the copy in TCRdb shows in-frame clones only, minus some. Among around 160,000 clones listed, 81% were seen once. The sequencing sample was made of peripheral blood. These TCRs come from a human donor with acute or convalescent COVID-19. The donor label of this sample is uncertain.

As DNA, the CDR3 is TGTGCCACCAGTGACCTGACAGGGGGCACAGATACGCAGTATTTT. This encodes CATSDLTGGTDTQYF. This chain connects TRBV24-1 to TRBJ2-3; 8 bases agree with TRBD1. The germline CDR1 and CDR2 sequences are KGHDR and SFDVKD. The J segment lost 1 base and the V segment lost 4 bases, leaving 3 bases of the junction unmatched. CDR3 length equals 15 residues.

In its sample, this clone was seen once. The J gene is TRBJ1-2, the V gene TRBV19; D perhaps matches TRBD1 (5 bases). Looked up from germline, CDR1 is LNHDA and CDR2 is SQIVND (reference sequence). Trimming cost V 4 bases and J 2 bases, with 11 bases left between them. This CDR3 is 14 amino acids long. The CDR3: CASSTWTPNYGYTF. The CDR3 DNA sequence: TGTGCCAGTAGTACCTGGACACCAAACTATGGCTACACCTTC.

As for this clone: Other DNA sequences from this sample encode an identical CDR3 as well. This chain uses TRBV19 with TRBJ1-5; no reliable D call. Germline V gives CDR1 LNHDA, CDR2 SQIVND (reference sequence). The ends were cut back, 5 bases at V and 6 bases at J, with 8 bases in the middle. The CDR3 is 12 residues long. The DNA for the CDR3 is TGTGCCAGTAGTCGGGGTGGTCAGCCCCAGCATTTT. Amino acid sequence: CASSRGGQPQHF.

The chain uses TRBV12-3 or TRBV12-4 and TRBJ1-2; unclear D gene. Trimming removed 1 base at V and 13 bases at J, with 7 bases between. This CDR3 region has 10 residues. CDR3 residues: CASSLGLLTF. The CDR3 bases are TGTGCCAGCAGTTTAGGACTACTCACCTTC.

Many counts were recorded for this clone. J is TRBJ1-4 and V is TRBV5-4; a weak D match, TRBD1 (6 bases). The V and J ends lost 2 bases and 8 bases respectively, with 13 bases between them. The germline gives CDR1 SGHNT, CDR2 YYREEE (reference sequence). The CDR3 runs 14 residues. The CDR3 loop reads CASSFGGAEEKLFF. CDR3 bases: TGTGCCAGCAGCTTCGGGGGGGCTGAGGAAAAACTGTTTTTT.

The chain joins TRBV12-3 or TRBV12-4 to TRBJ1-2; maybe TRBD1 (6 bases). The CDR3 totals 13 residues. V was pared by 5 bases and J by 5 bases, with 12 bases between. This CDR3 is CASSLGQTYGYTF. CDR3 coding DNA: TGTGCCAGCAGTCTCGGACAGACATATGGCTACACCTTC.

The chain carries TRBV6-1 and TRBJ1-2; TRBD1 is a possible D gene (5 bases). Germline loops: CDR1 MNHNS, CDR2 SASEGT. The CDR3 contains 14 residues. Trimming stripped 2 bases from V and 5 bases from J, with 12 bases between. CDR3 nucleotide sequence: TGTGCCAGCAGTGAACAGGGTCCCCCTTATGGCTACACCTTC. Translated, it gives CASSEQGPPYGYTF.

The chain uses TRBV4-2 and TRBJ2-1; 9 bases fit TRBD2. The junction had 12 bases not matched to a gene; V was cut back by 4 bases and J by 2 bases. This CDR3 region has 18 residues. Germline assignment: CDR1 LGHNA and CDR2 YNFKEQ. DNA for the CDR3: TGTGCCAGCAGCCCCGAGGGCGGGGGGGCCTTTGCCTACAATGAGCAGTTCTTC. This translates into CASSPEGGGAFAYNEQFF.

This chain connects TRBV15 to TRBJ2-7; TRBD2 might be the D (7 bases). The CDR3 runs to 16 residues. V lost 1 base to trimming and J lost 0 bases, with 13 bases between them. Germline assignment: CDR1 LNHNV and CDR2 YYDKDF (reference sequence). For the CDR3, the DNA is TGTGCCACCAGCAGAGGGGTCGGGGGGCTCTCCTACGAGCAGTACTTC. As protein: CATSRGVGGLSYEQYF.

The chain recombines TRBV24-1 with TRBJ1-1, with D maybe TRBD1 (5 bases). Per germline, CDR1 KGHDR and CDR2 SFDVKD. The ends were cut back, 9 bases at V and 4 bases at J, with 17 bases in the middle. The CDR3 loop spans 14 amino acids. Written as DNA, the CDR3 is TGTGCCACCCGGGATGCGGGGAGGGGCACTGAAGCTTTCTTT. It codes for CATRDAGRGTEAFF.

This clone occurred once. The chain has TRBV3-1 (or the pseudogene TRBV3-2) and TRBJ1-2, with D unclear. CDR1 LGHDT and CDR2 YNNKEL come from the germline V gene (reference sequence). This CDR3 is 17 amino acids long. V was pared by 2 bases and J by 3 bases, with 19 bases between. The CDR3 nucleotides read TGTGCCAGCAGCCAAACCTCCCCGGGGAGGCAAGACTATGGCTACACCTTC. Translated: CASSQTSPGRQDYGYTF.

CDR3 in amino acids: CASNQGVQPQHF. DNA for the CDR3: TGTGCCAGTAACCAGGGGGTTCAGCCCCAGCATTTT. The chain recombines TRBV19 with TRBJ1-5, with 7 bases lining up with TRBD1. From germline, CDR1 is LNHDA and CDR2 SQIVND (reference sequence). The ends lost 7 bases at V and 6 bases at J; junction bases unmatched: 3. The CDR3 totals 12 residues.

The genes are TRBV29-1 and TRBJ2-3; the D is unclear. V was trimmed by 7 bases and J by 2 bases, leaving 10 bases between them. This CDR3 spans 12 amino acids. Germline CDR1 SQVTM, CDR2 ANQGSEA. The CDR3 DNA is TGCAGCGATCGCGCCTCCACAGATACGCAGTATTTT. This translates into CSDRASTDTQYF.

This chain connects TRBV10-3 to TRBJ2-3, with a possible D match to TRBD2 (5 bases). The ends were cut back, 6 bases at V and 1 base at J, with 11 bases in the middle. The CDR3 runs 14 residues. Germline CDR1 ENHRY, CDR2 SYGVKD. The CDR3 is CAIRDSDGTDTQYF. The CDR3, as DNA: TGTGCCATCAGGGACTCCGACGGCACAGATACGCAGTATTTT.

This clone has more than one count but fewer than ten. V usage is TRBV4-1 and J usage is TRBJ2-7; D might be TRBD1 (6 bases). CDR1 MGHRA and CDR2 YSYEKL come from the germline V gene. CDR3 length: 15 amino acids. Trimming pared 0 bases from V and 2 bases from J, leaving 11 bases between. CDR3 amino acids: CASSQEWDIPYEQYF. For the CDR3, the DNA is TGCGCCAGCAGCCAAGAGTGGGACATCCCCTACGAGCAGTACTTC.

This clone was detected only a few times. V gene TRBV5-4 combines with J gene TRBJ1-2, with D unclear. Germline assignment: CDR1 SGHNT and CDR2 YYREEE (reference sequence). There are 16 residues in the CDR3. The V and J ends lost 1 base and 3 bases respectively, with 16 bases between them. The CDR3 coding sequence is TGTGCCAGCAGCTTGCCCCCCTCCCTCCGAGACTATGGCTACACCTTC. The encoded protein is CASSLPPSLRDYGYTF.

This chain uses TRBV4-1 with TRBJ1-1; 7 nucleotides match TRBD1. The V gene end was trimmed by 4 bases and the J gene end by 1 base; junction bases not matched to a gene: 3. The CDR3 loop spans 14 amino acids. Germline CDR1 MGHRA, CDR2 YSYEKL. For the CDR3, the DNA is TGCGCCAGCAGCCTCGGGACAGCGAACACTGAAGCTTTCTTT. It codes for CASSLGTANTEAFF.

The chain couples TRBV29-1 to TRBJ1-6; possibly TRBD1 for D (6 bases). The V end lost 6 bases, the J end lost 0 bases, and 18 bases lay between the germline ends. Germline V lookup: CDR1 SQVTM, CDR2 ANQGSEA. The CDR3 spans 17 residues. CDR3 nucleotides: TGCAGCGTCAACACACCGGGGGGCAACTCCTATAATTCACCCCTCCACTTT. Amino acids: CSVNTPGGNSYNSPLHF. Filled out from reference TRBV29-1 and TRBJ1-6, the complete variable domain reads SAVISQKPSRDICQRGTSLTIQCQVDSQVTMMFWYRQQPGQSLTLIATANQGSEATYESGFVIDKFPISRPNLTFSTLTVSNMSPEDSSIYLCSVNTPGGNSYNSPLHFGNGTRLTVT.

This sequence joins TRBV5-4 and TRBJ1-2, with 7 positions matching TRBD1. There are 14 residues in the CDR3. Germline trimming cut 5 bases from V and 3 bases from J; bases unmatched to any gene: 7. The germline V gene has CDR1 SGHNT and CDR2 YYREEE (reference sequence). The CDR3 is CASRGRTGDYGYTF. CDR3 in DNA: TGTGCCAGCAGGGGCCGGACAGGCGACTATGGCTACACCTTC.

This clone was detected only a few times. The chain has TRBV5-6 and TRBJ1-3; 8 bases match TRBD1. The CDR3 has 15 amino acids. Looked up from germline, CDR1 is SGHDT and CDR2 is YYEEEE. The ends lost 4 bases at V and 0 bases at J; junction bases unmatched: 3. The CDR3 region is CASSPGTGSGNTIYF. CDR3 sequence (DNA): TGTGCCAGCAGCCCAGGGACAGGCTCTGGAAACACCATATATTTT. Full variable domain (rest looked up from reference TRBV5-6 and TRBJ1-3): DAGVTQSPTHLIKTRGQQVTLRCSPKSGHDTVSWYQQALGQGPQFIFQYYEEEERQRGNFPDRFSGHQFPNYSSELNVNALLLGDSALYLCASSPGTGSGNTIYFGEGSWLTVV.

The sample holds one count of this clone. CDR3 residues: CASSLQEGGLGEKLFF. In DNA form, the CDR3 reads TGTGCCAGCTCCCTTCAGGAGGGGGGGCTTGGAGAAAAACTGTTTTTT. The chain links TRBV18 to TRBJ1-4, with a possible D match to TRBD1 (6 bases). The germline CDR1 and CDR2 sequences are KGHSH and LQKENI. The CDR3 has 16 residues. V was trimmed by 6 bases and J by 8 bases, leaving 22 bases between them.

The rearrangement joins TRBV29-1 to TRBJ1-1, with D hard to call. The CDR3 runs 13 residues. Germline V gene data show CDR1 as SQVTM and CDR2 as ANQGSEA. V shed 7 bases and J shed 6 bases, with 18 bases lying between them. The CDR3 nucleotides are TGCAGCGGTTCGGAAGGGCGGAGGTCTGAAGCTTTCTTT. It specifies CSGSEGRRSEAFF.

The gene calls are TRBV19 and TRBJ1-1; no firm D call. V lost 3 bases and J 5 bases, leaving 13 bases between the germline ends. Per the germline V gene, CDR1 is LNHDA and CDR2 is SQIVND (reference sequence). The CDR3 totals 14 residues. For the CDR3, the DNA is TGTGCCAGTAGTATCGAGGTCTCGGGGACTGAAGCTTTCTTT. It yields the protein CASSIEVSGTEAFF.

V is TRBV5-4 and J is TRBJ2-1, with a possible D match to TRBD2 (7 bases). Germline-derived CDR1 and CDR2 are SGHNT and YYREEE (reference sequence). This CDR3 has 17 residues. The V end was cut by 0 bases, the J end by 3 bases, with 16 bases between. This chain's CDR3 is CASSLETEGGVYNEQFF. The CDR3 DNA is TGTGCCAGCAGCTTGGAGACGGAGGGGGGGGTCTACAATGAGCAGTTCTTC.

In its sample, this clone was seen once. The chain uses TRBV5-4 and TRBJ1-1, with D possibly TRBD1 on 5 matching bases. Germline V gene data show CDR1 as SGHNT and CDR2 as YYREEE (reference sequence). The V and J ends lost 4 bases and 0 bases respectively, with 16 bases between them. CDR3 length: 16 amino acids. The CDR3 protein is CASSRPWGDVNTEAFF. The CDR3 region has the DNA TGTGCCAGCAGCCGACCTTGGGGGGACGTGAACACTGAAGCTTTCTTT. The full variable domain, rest sourced from reference TRBV5-4 and TRBJ1-1, is ETGVTQSPTHLIKTRGQQVTLRCSSQSGHNTVSWYQQALGQGPQFIFQYYREEENGRGNFPPRFSGLQFPNYSSELNVNALELDDSALYLCASSRPWGDVNTEAFFGQGTRLTVV.